This passage covers 18 T cell receptor beta chains from one sample sequenced in a study of cytomegalovirus exposure and HLA in healthy donors (dated by TCRdb to 2016 to 2017). Library method: the immunoSEQ multiplex PCR assay. A mixture of 60 forward primers for TCR Vbeta segments and 13 reverse primers for TCR Jbeta segments was used in the multiplex PCR. TCRdb limited this immuneACCESS table to in-frame rearrangements with V and J called. A share of clones is missing; checked studies link under half to unresolved V genes, and the rest is unexplained. In all, the sample holds around 100,000 clones, and roughly 75% of those were seen once. The ten largest clones represent about 4.3% of the sample. The material sequenced was PBMCs. Receptor source: a woman aged 18-35 years in good health and CMV-seropositive.

This chain's CDR3 is CASSYSSRVDTDTQYF. The CDR3 DNA is TGTGCCAGCAGTTACTCGTCACGGGTAGACACAGATACGCAGTATTTT. The rearrangement uses TRBV6-5 and TRBJ2-3; D remains unclear. The CDR3 loop spans 16 amino acids. The germline CDR1 and CDR2 sequences are MNHEY and SVGAGI. Trimming stripped 0 bases from V and 2 bases from J, with 12 bases between.

This clone was detected once. DNA of the CDR3: TGTGCCAGCAACAACGGGGCCGGGGAGCTGTTTTTT. It yields the protein CASNNGAGELFF. V and J are TRBV6-5 and TRBJ2-2, with a weak D call TRBD2 (5 bases). Germline V gene data show CDR1 as MNHEY and CDR2 as SVGAGI. The V end lost 7 bases, the J end lost 6 bases, and 9 bases lay between the germline ends. The CDR3 covers 12 residues.

V is TRBV6-4 and J is TRBJ2-3, with 9 positions matching TRBD2. The V segment lost 4 bases and the J segment 3 bases; nucleotides outside the gene matches: 5. This CDR3 spans 15 amino acids. Per the germline V gene, CDR1 is MRHNA and CDR2 is SNTAGT. Written as DNA, the CDR3 is TGTGCCAGCAGTGGTAGCGGGAGTGGGACAGATACGCAGTATTTT. Translated, it gives CASSGSGSGTDTQYF.

The rearrangement joins TRBV4-3 to TRBJ1-2, with unresolved D. This CDR3 has 14 amino acids. V was clipped by 1 base and J by 9 bases, with 15 bases between them. Germline assignment: CDR1 LGHNA and CDR2 YSLEER. The CDR3 here is CASSQVFPGLSYTF. The CDR3, as DNA: TGCGCCAGCAGCCAAGTATTCCCGGGTTTGAGCTACACCTTC.

The chain carries TRBV6-5 and TRBJ2-2, with D perhaps matching TRBD2 (5 bases). CDR3 length: 13 residues. V lost 6 bases to trimming and J lost 9 bases, with 14 bases between them. Germline V lookup: CDR1 MNHEY, CDR2 SVGAGI. The CDR3 DNA sequence: TGTGCCAGCAGACCCGGGGATTGGAGGGAGCTGTTTTTT. Its protein is CASRPGDWRELFF.

The chain carries TRBV27 and TRBJ1-5, with 10 bases fitting TRBD1. Per the germline V gene, CDR1 is MNHEY and CDR2 is SMNVEV (reference sequence). Losses at the gene ends were 5 bases for V and 3 bases for J; bases not matched to a gene: 7. The CDR3 extends over 16 amino acids. As DNA, the CDR3 is TGTGCCAGCAGTCAAACCGGGACAGGGGTCAATCAGCCCCAGCATTTT. The encoded protein is CASSQTGTGVNQPQHF.

The DNA of the CDR3 is TGTGCCAGCAGCTTAACGGGGGGTCGTGAGCAGTTCTTC. Protein product: CASSLTGGREQFF. V usage is TRBV7-3 and J usage is TRBJ2-1; maybe TRBD2 (6 bases). Germline V gene lookup returns CDR1 SGHTA and CDR2 FQGTGA. This CDR3 spans 13 amino acids. Trimming pared 0 bases from V and 9 bases from J, leaving 9 bases between.

This chain uses TRBV7-2 with TRBJ2-6, with 10 bases identical to TRBD1. Germline V lookup: CDR1 SGHTA, CDR2 FQGNSA. Trimming cost V 5 bases and J 3 bases; bases outside gene matches: 13. The CDR3 covers 19 residues. CDR3 DNA: TGTGCCAGCAGCCGATCCCGGGACAGGGGAGACGGTGGGGCCAACGTCCTGACTTTC. The encoded protein is CASSRSRDRGDGGANVLTF. The complete variable domain, with remaining parts taken from reference TRBV7-2 and TRBJ2-6, reads GAGVSQSPSNKVTEKGKDVELRCDPISGHTALYWYRQSLGQGLEFLIYFQGNSAPDKSGLPSDRFSAERTGGSVSTLTIQRTQQEDSAVYLCASSRSRDRGDGGANVLTFGAGSRLTVL.

The chain couples TRBV28 to TRBJ2-7; possible D gene TRBD2, 6 bases. This CDR3 is built from 15 residues. V lost 5 bases and J 0 bases, leaving 14 bases between the germline ends. Germline V CDR1 and CDR2: MDHEN, SYDVKM. The CDR3 nucleotides read TGTGCCAGCAGTACCGGGACTCCGAGCTCCTACGAGCAGTACTTC. Translated: CASSTGTPSSYEQYF. Drawing the rest from reference TRBV28 and TRBJ2-7, the complete variable domain is DVKVTQSSRYLVKRTGEKVFLECVQDMDHENMFWYRQDPGLGLRLIYFSYDVKMKEKGDIPEGYSVSREKKERFSLILESASTNQTSMYLCASSTGTPSSYEQYFGPGTRLTVT.

V gene TRBV7-6 combines with J gene TRBJ1-3; possible D gene TRBD1, 5 bases. Trimming took 3 bases from V and 2 from J, leaving 11 bases between them. The CDR3 length is 15 residues. CDR1 SGHVS and CDR2 FNYEAQ come from the germline V gene. The CDR3 DNA follows: TGTGCCAGCAGCTTGGAGAAGGGGACTGGAAACACCATATATTTT. This gives the protein CASSLEKGTGNTIYF.

The sample holds one count of this clone. This chain connects TRBV28 to TRBJ2-7, with D hard to call. This CDR3 is built from 12 residues. Trimming took 6 bases from V and 2 from J, leaving 8 bases between them. Germline V gives CDR1 MDHEN, CDR2 SYDVKM. CDR3: CASRDKTYEQYF. CDR3 sequence (DNA): TGTGCCAGCAGAGACAAAACCTACGAGCAGTACTTC.

This chain joins TRBV27 and TRBJ1-4, with D tentatively TRBD1 (6 bases). Germline V gives CDR1 MNHEY, CDR2 SMNVEV (reference sequence). Trimming shortened V by 6 bases and J by 12 bases, and 20 bases separated the two germline ends. The CDR3 loop spans 14 amino acids. The CDR3 loop reads CASSPGGGRRQLFF. The CDR3 bases are TGTGCCAGCAGCCCGGGCGGGGGCAGGCGGCAACTGTTTTTT.

This rearrangement joins TRBV9 to TRBJ1-2; no clear D. The V end lost 4 bases, the J end lost 7 bases, and 8 bases lay between the germline ends. The length of the CDR3 is 11 residues. Looked up from germline, CDR1 is SGDLS and CDR2 is YYNGEE. The CDR3 DNA is TGTGCCAGCAGCAGAGGTGGTGGCTACACCTTC. This encodes CASSRGGGYTF.

V is TRBV19 and J is TRBJ2-4; D not certain. V dropped 3 bases and J dropped 0 bases, with 12 bases sitting between them. This CDR3 is 16 amino acids long. Germline CDR1 reads LNHDA; CDR2 reads SQIVND (reference sequence). CDR3 sequence (DNA): TGTGCCAGTAGTATTTTTCCGGGTCTAGCCAAAAACATTCAGTACTTC. Its translation: CASSIFPGLAKNIQYF.

This clone was counted only a few times. This sequence joins TRBV7-8 and TRBJ2-7; 14 bases are shared with TRBD2. This CDR3 is 16 amino acids long. CDR1 and CDR2 (germline): SGHVS, FQNEAQ. V lost 3 bases, J lost 2 bases, and 3 bases stayed unmatched. The CDR3 bases are TGTGCCAGCAGCTTCGGGACTAGCGGGGGCCCCTACGAGCAGTACTTC. Protein sequence: CASSFGTSGGPYEQYF.

This chain connects TRBV7-2 to TRBJ1-2, with D maybe TRBD1 (5 bases). The CDR3 loop spans 13 amino acids. CDR1 is SGHTA, CDR2 FQGNSA, per germline. The V end lost 5 bases, the J end lost 2 bases, and 9 bases lay between the germline ends. CDR3 residues: CASSQGLNYGYTF. The CDR3 bases are TGTGCCAGCAGCCAGGGACTGAACTATGGCTACACCTTC.

This clone was counted only a few times. The gene calls are TRBV5-1 and TRBJ2-7, with 11 bases fitting TRBD2. Germline lookup yields CDR1 SGHRS and CDR2 YFSETQ. The CDR3 is made up of 16 amino acids. J lost 2 bases, V lost 3 bases, and 7 bases had no gene match. The CDR3 is CASSSLPGLAAYEQYF. CDR3 DNA: TGCGCCAGCAGCTCGTTGCCGGGACTAGCGGCCTACGAGCAGTACTTC.

As regards this clone: This may stem from a read error, because a much larger clone lies one nucleotide away. V and J are TRBV6-5 and TRBJ1-5; TRBD1 aligns across 7 bases. V dropped 5 bases and J dropped 0; count of bases not matched to a gene: 4. The CDR3 totals 15 residues. CDR1 is MNHEY, CDR2 SVGAGI, per germline. DNA for the CDR3: TGTGCCAGCAGTCTGACAGGGAATAGCAATCAGCCCCAGCATTTT. Translated: CASSLTGNSNQPQHF.